This paragraph covers one TCR beta chain sequence. The antigen it binds to is not known. No clone much larger than this one lies a single base away; base qualities are absent. This specimen's time point label, per the study, means: baseline before oral tofacitinib. Lesional scalp punch biopsies and peripheral blood were obtained from alopecia areata patients. PBMCs were isolated by density centrifugation and stained for CD3, CD4 and CD8, after which CD4+ and CD8+ T cells were sorted on a FACSAria. These data belong to a study of CD8+ T cells in alopecia areata listed by TCRdb under 2018. About the investigation overall: Treated patients were enrolled in an open-label pilot trial of oral tofacitinib, 5 to 10 mg twice daily, for moderate-to-severe alopecia areata. In both human patients and the C3H/HeJ mouse model, the study applied high-throughput TCRbeta sequencing to look at T cell clonal expansion in alopecia areata. Patients on tofacitinib were biopsied at baseline and after 4 and 24 weeks of treatment, and several of the patients also had a later scalp biopsy. Human TCRbeta sequencing covered scalp tissue and sorted CD4+ and CD8+ peripheral blood T cells from patchy and totalis/universalis alopecia areata patients and healthy controls. immunoSEQ multiplex PCR using 35 Vbeta forward primers and 13 Jbeta reverse primers was used to amplify TCRbeta CDR3 regions. RNA was extracted with the PAXgene miRNA kit for fixed scalp, the miRNeasy kit for PBMCs, and the RNeasy kit for mouse skin. Tofacitinib was given for 6 to 18 months, followed by 6 months of follow-up off drug to assess delayed response and recurrence. Scalp clonality was compared across normal scalp (n=4), patchy alopecia areata scalp (n=8), and alopecia totalis/universalis scalp (n=8).

The library was produced with the immunoSEQ multiplex PCR assay. RNA was extracted from all samples and reverse transcribed into cDNA, which served as template for TCR sequencing. SuperScript III was used for first-strand cDNA synthesis, primed with a 2:1 mix of oligo-dT and random hexamers. A synthetic immune receptor repertoire was used to gauge amplification bias, and whatever bias remained was removed computationally. The published analysis was carried out like this. Raw reads were preprocessed to remove errors, and CDR3 was defined by IMGT conventions from the conserved cysteine to phenylalanine. Clonality was calculated as 1 minus Shannon entropy normalized by log2 of the number of productive unique TCRs. Whether each scalp clone was CD4 or CD8 was inferred by checking scalp TCRbeta sequences against the CD4 and CD8 repertoires from sorted blood. Drawn from immuneACCESS, this table holds only the in-frame rearrangements with V and J called that TCRdb kept. Clones are partly lost; checked studies trace under half to an unresolved V gene and leave the rest unexplained. V, J and clone size are those of that table, while D and trimming were read from the DNA. The sample table shows about 140,000 clones, and about 47% are seen once. More than 0.95% of the sample lies in the top ten.

Findings and caveats that apply to the study as a whole: Scalp TCR repertoire analysis is complicated because resident alphabeta T cells in normal human skin are also sequenced, whereas mouse skin is dominated by gammadelta T cells. Shared TCR sequences between patients were less evident than in mice, which may be partly attributable to HLA diversity in the patient population. Higher clonality and more expanded CD8+ clones were observed in lesional scalp than in normal scalp, particularly in alopecia totalis/universalis, a finding suggestive of antigenic drive.

The specimen was CD4+ T cells sorted from blood, collected at week 0. This receptor was taken from a human donor with alopecia areata.

The CDR3 protein sequence reads: CASSRGGAYNEQFF. The bases are TGTGCCAGCAGCAGAGGGGGGGCCTACAATGAGCAGTTCTTC. The receptor chain draws on TRBV2 and TRBJ2-1; TRBD2 is perhaps the D gene, given 7 matching bases. Counted from cysteine to phenylalanine, this CDR3 has 14 amino acids. The DNA shown is the 42-base CDR3, in frame from base 1. The trim is 6 bases for V and 2 bases for J, with a gap of 11 bases between the germline ends. The germline V gene yields SNHLY for CDR1 and FYNNEI for CDR2.